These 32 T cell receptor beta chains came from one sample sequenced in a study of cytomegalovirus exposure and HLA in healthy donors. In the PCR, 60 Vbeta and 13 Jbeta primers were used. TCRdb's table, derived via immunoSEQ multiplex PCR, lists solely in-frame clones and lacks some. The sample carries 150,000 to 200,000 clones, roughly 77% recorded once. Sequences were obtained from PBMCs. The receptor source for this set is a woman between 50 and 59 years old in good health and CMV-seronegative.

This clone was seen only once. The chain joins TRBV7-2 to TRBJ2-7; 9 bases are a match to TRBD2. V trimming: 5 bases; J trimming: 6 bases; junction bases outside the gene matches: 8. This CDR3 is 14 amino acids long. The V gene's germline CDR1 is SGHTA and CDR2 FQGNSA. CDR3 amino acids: CASSLSGRPSEQYF. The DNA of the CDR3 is TGTGCCAGCAGCCTAAGCGGGAGGCCCTCCGAGCAGTACTTC.

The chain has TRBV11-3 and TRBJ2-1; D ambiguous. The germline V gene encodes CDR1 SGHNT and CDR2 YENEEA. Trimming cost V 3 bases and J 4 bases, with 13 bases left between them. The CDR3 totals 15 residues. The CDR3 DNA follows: TGTGCCAGCAGCTTTCCCGGGTCTGAATACAATGAGCAGTTCTTC. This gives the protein CASSFPGSEYNEQFF.

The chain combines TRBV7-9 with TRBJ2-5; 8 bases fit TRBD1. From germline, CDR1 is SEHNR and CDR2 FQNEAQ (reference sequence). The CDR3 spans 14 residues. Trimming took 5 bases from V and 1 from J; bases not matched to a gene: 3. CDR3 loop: CASSTDRGQETQYF. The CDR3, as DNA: TGTGCCAGCAGCACCGACAGGGGCCAAGAGACCCAGTACTTC.

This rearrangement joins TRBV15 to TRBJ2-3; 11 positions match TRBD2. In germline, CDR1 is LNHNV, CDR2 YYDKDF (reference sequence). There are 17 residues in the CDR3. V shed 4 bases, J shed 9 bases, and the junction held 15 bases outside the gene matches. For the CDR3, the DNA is TGTGCCACCAGCACGAGTAGCGGGAGGGCCCTACCTGCGACGCAGTATTTT. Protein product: CATSTSSGRALPATQYF.

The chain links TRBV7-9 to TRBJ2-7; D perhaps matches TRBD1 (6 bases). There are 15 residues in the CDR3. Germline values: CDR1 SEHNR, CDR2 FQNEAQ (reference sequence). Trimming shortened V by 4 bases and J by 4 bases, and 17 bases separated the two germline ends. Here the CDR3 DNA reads TGTGCCAGCAGCTCTCAGCGGACAGCAAATTACGAGCAGTACTTC. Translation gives CASSSQRTANYEQYF.

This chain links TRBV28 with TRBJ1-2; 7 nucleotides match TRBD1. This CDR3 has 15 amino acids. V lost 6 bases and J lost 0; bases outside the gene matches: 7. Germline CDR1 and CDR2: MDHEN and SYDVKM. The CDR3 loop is CASRPGQSSNYGYTF. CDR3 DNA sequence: TGTGCCAGCAGGCCGGGACAGTCATCTAACTATGGCTACACCTTC.

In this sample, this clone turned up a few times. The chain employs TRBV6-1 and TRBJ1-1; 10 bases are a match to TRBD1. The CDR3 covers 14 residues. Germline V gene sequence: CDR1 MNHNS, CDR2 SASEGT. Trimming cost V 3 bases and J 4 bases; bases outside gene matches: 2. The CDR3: CASSETGGSTEAFF. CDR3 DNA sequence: TGTGCCAGCAGTGAGACAGGGGGCAGCACTGAAGCTTTCTTT.

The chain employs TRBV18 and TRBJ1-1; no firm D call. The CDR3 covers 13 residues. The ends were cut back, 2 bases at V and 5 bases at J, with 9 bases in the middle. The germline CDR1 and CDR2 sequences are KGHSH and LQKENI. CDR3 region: CASSPVGETEAFF. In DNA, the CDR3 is TGTGCCAGCTCACCAGTGGGAGAAACTGAAGCTTTCTTT.

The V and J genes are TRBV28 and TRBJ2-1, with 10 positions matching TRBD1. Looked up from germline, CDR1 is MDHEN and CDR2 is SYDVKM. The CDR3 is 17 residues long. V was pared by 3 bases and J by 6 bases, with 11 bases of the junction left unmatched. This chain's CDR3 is CASSFSGQGWARNEQFF. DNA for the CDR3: TGTGCCAGCAGTTTTTCGGGACAGGGGTGGGCCCGCAATGAGCAGTTCTTC.

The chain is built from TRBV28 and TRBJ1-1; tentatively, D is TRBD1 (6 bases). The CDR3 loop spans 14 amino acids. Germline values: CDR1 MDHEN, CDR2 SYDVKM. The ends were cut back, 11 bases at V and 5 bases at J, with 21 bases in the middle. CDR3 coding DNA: TGTGCCGGCCAAAGGAAGGGGGGGCGGACTGAAGCTTTCTTT. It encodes CAGQRKGGRTEAFF.

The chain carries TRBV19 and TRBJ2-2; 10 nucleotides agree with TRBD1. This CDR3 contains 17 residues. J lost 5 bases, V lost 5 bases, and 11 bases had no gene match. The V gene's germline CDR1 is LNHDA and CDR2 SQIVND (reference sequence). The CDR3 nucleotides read TGTGCCAGTAGTCCAAGTCCGGGACAGGGGTTGACCGGGGAGCTGTTTTTT. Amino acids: CASSPSPGQGLTGELFF.

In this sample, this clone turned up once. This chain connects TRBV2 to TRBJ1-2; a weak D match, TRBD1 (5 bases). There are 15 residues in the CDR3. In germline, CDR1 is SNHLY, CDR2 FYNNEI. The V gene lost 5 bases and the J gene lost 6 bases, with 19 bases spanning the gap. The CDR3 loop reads CASSFQGLGTNGYTF. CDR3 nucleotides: TGTGCCAGCAGTTTTCAAGGCCTAGGGACTAATGGCTACACCTTC.

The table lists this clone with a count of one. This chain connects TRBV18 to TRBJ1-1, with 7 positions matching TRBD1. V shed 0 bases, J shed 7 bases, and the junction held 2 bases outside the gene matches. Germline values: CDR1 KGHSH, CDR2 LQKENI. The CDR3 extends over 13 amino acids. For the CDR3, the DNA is TGTGCCAGCTCACCACCGGGACAGAGTGAAGCTTTCTTT. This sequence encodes CASSPPGQSEAFF.

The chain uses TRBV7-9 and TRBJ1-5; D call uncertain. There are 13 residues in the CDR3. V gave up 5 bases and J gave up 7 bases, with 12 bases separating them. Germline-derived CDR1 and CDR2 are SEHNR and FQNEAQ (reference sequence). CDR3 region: CASSPGQKQPQHF. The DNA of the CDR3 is TGTGCCAGCAGCCCCGGTCAAAAGCAGCCCCAGCATTTT.

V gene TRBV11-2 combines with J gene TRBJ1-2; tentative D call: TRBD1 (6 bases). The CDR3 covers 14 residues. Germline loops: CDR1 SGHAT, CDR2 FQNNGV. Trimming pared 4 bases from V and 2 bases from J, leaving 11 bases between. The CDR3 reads CASSSEGGNYGYTF. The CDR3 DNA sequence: TGTGCCAGCAGCTCCGAGGGGGGGAACTATGGCTACACCTTC. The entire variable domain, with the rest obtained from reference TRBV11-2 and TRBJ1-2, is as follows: EAGVAQSPRYKIIEKRQSVAFWCNPISGHATLYWYQQILGQGPKLLIQFQNNGVVDDSQLPKDRFSAERLKGVDSTLKIQPAKLEDSAVYLCASSSEGGNYGYTFGSGTRLTVV.

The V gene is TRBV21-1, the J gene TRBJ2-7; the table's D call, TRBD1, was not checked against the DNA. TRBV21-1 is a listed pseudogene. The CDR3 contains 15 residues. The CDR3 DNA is TGTGCCAGCAGCAACGGGACAGGGGGCTCCTACGAGCAGTACTTC. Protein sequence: CASSNGTGGSYEQYF.

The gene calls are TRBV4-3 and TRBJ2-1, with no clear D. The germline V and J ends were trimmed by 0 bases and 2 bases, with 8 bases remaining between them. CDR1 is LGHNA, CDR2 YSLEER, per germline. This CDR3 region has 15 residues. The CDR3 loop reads CASSQEVETYNEQFF. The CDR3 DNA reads TGCGCCAGCAGCCAAGAGGTGGAGACCTACAATGAGCAGTTCTTC.

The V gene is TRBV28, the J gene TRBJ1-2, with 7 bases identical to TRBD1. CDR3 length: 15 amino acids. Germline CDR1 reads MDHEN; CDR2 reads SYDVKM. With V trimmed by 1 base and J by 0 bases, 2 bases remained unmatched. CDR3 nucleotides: TGTGCCAGCAGTTTATTGGGACAGACTAACTATGGCTACACCTTC. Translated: CASSLLGQTNYGYTF.

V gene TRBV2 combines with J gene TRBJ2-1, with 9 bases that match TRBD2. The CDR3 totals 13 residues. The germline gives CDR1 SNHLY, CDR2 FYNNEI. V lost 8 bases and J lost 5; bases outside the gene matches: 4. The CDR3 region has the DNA TGTGCCAGCGAGCTAGCGGGAAACAATGAGCAGTTCTTC. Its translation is CASELAGNNEQFF. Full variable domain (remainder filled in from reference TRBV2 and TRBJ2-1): EPEVTQTPSHQVTQMGQEVILRCVPISNHLYFYWYRQILGQKVEFLVSFYNNEISEKSEIFDDQFSVERPDGSNFTLKIRSTKLEDSAMYFCASELAGNNEQFFGPGTRLTVL.

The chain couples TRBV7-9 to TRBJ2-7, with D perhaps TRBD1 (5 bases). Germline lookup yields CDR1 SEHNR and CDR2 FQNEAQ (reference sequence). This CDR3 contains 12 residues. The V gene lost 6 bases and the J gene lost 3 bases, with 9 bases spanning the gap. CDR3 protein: CASSPQDYEQYF. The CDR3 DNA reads TGTGCCAGCAGTCCACAGGACTACGAGCAGTACTTC.

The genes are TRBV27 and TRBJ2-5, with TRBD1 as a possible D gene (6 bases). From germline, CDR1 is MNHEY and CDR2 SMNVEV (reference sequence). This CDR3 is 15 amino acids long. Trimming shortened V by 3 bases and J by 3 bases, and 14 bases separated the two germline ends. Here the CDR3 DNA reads TGTGCCAGCAGTTTTCGGGGCAGGGGCAAAGAGACCCAGTACTTC. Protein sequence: CASSFRGRGKETQYF.

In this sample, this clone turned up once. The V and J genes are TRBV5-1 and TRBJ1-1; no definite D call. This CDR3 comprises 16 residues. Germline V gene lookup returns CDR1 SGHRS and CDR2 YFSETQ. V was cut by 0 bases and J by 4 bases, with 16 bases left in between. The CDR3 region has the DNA TGCGCCAGCAGCTTGGGCGGGCGAGCGGGGATCACTGAAGCTTTCTTT. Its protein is CASSLGGRAGITEAFF. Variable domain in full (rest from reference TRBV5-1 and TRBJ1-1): KAGVTQTPRYLIKTRGQQVTLSCSPISGHRSVSWYQQTPGQGLQFLFEYFSETQRNKGNFPGRFSGRQFSNSRSEMNVSTLELGDSALYLCASSLGGRAGITEAFFGQGTRLTVV.

CDR3 DNA sequence: TGTGCCAGCAGCCGCGAACGGACAGGGGGCTCCTACGAGCAGTACTTC. Its protein is CASSRERTGGSYEQYF. The chain uses TRBV5-5 and TRBJ2-7, with TRBD1 identical over 10 bases. The CDR3 spans 16 residues. CDR1 and CDR2 (germline): SGHKS, YYEKEE (reference sequence). Trimming cost V 4 bases and J 0 bases; bases outside gene matches: 7.

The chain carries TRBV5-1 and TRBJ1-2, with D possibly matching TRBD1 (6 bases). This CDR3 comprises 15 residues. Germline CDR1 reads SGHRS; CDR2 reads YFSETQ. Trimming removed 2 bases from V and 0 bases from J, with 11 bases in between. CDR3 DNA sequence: TGCGCCAGCAGCTTCAACGACAGGCCTAACTATGGCTACACCTTC. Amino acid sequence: CASSFNDRPNYGYTF.

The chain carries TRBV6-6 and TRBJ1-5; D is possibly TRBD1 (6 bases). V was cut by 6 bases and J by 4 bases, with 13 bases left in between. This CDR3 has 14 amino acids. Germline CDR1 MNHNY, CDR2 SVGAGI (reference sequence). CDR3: CASSMGQRNQPQHF. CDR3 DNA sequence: TGTGCCAGCAGCATGGGACAAAGGAATCAGCCCCAGCATTTT.

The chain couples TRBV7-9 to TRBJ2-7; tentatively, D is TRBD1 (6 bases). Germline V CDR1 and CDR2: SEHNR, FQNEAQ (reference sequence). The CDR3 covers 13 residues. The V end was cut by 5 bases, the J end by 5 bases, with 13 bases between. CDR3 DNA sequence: TGTGCCAGCAGCCCTAACAGGGCCCACGAGCAGTACTTC. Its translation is CASSPNRAHEQYF. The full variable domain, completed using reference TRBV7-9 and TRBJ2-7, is DTGVSQNPRHKITKRGQNVTFRCDPISEHNRLYWYRQTLGQGPEFLTYFQNEAQLEKSRLLSDRFSAERPKGSFSTLEIQRTEQGDSAMYLCASSPNRAHEQYFGPGTRLTVT.

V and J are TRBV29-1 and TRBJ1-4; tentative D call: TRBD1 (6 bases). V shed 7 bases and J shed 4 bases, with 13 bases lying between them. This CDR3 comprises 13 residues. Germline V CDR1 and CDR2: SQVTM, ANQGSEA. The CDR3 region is CSATGRGNEKLFF. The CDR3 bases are TGCAGCGCAACAGGGAGGGGTAATGAAAAACTGTTTTTT.

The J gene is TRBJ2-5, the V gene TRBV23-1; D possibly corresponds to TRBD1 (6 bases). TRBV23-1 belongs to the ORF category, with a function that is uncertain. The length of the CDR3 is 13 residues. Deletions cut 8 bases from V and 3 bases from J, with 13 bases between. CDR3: CASDRSSEETQYF. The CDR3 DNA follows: TGCGCCAGCGACAGGAGTAGCGAAGAGACCCAGTACTTC.

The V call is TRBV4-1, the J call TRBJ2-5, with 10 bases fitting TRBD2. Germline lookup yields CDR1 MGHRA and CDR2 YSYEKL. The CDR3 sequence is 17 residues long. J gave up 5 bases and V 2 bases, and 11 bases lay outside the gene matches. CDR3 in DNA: TGCGCCAGCAGCCAAACTCCCCTCACTAGCGGGGCCGAGACCCAGTACTTC. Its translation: CASSQTPLTSGAETQYF.

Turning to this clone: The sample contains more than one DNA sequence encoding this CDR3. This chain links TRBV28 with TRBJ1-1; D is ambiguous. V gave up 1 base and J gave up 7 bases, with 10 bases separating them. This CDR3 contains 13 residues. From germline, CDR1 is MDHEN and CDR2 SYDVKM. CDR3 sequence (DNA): TGTGCCAGCAGTTTATTGGGAGGCAGTGAAGCTTTCTTT. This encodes CASSLLGGSEAFF.

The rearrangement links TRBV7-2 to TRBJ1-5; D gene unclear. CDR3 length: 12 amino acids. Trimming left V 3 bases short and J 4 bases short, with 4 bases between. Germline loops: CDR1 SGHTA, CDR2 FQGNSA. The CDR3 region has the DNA TGTGCCAGCAGCTTCCCAAATCAGCCCCAGCATTTT. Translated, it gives CASSFPNQPQHF. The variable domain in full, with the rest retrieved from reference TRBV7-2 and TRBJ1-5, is GAGVSQSPSNKVTEKGKDVELRCDPISGHTALYWYRQSLGQGLEFLIYFQGNSAPDKSGLPSDRFSAERTGGSVSTLTIQRTQQEDSAVYLCASSFPNQPQHFGDGTRLSIL.

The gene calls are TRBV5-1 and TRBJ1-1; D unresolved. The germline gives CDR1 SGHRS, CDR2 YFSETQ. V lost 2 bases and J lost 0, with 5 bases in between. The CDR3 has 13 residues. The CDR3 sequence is CASSFVLNTEAFF. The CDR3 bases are TGCGCCAGCAGCTTCGTTCTGAACACTGAAGCTTTCTTT. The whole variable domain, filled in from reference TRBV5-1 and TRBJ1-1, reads KAGVTQTPRYLIKTRGQQVTLSCSPISGHRSVSWYQQTPGQGLQFLFEYFSETQRNKGNFPGRFSGRQFSNSRSEMNVSTLELGDSALYLCASSFVLNTEAFFGQGTRLTVV.